The clone carrying this TCR beta chain was observed at least ten times. The germline gives CDR1 SGHDT, CDR2 YYEEEE. J was trimmed by 15 bases and V by 0 bases; bases with no gene match: 5. This CDR3 spans 12 amino acids. These data belong to a study of T cells after yellow fever vaccination. A universal primer site and UMIs were added as TCR cDNA was made by 5'RACE template switching. TCRdb itself ran the 5' RACE reads through MiXCR, one entry per CDR3 protein. The data show under 20,000 distinct CDR3 sequences, with under 5% seen just once and more than 0.4% held by the top ten. The source was PBMCs, either bulk or a sorted T-cell subset (CD4+, CD8+, memory, or dextramer-sorted; not recorded which), collected 15 days after the yellow fever booster vaccination. The genes are TRBV5-6 and TRBJ1-4; 7 positions agree with TRBD1. The receptor was isolated from a young man who received the YFV17D yellow fever vaccine. The CDR3 loop is CASSLARDSLFF. CDR3 DNA: TGTGCCAGCAGCTTGGCGCGGGACAGCTTGTTTTTT.